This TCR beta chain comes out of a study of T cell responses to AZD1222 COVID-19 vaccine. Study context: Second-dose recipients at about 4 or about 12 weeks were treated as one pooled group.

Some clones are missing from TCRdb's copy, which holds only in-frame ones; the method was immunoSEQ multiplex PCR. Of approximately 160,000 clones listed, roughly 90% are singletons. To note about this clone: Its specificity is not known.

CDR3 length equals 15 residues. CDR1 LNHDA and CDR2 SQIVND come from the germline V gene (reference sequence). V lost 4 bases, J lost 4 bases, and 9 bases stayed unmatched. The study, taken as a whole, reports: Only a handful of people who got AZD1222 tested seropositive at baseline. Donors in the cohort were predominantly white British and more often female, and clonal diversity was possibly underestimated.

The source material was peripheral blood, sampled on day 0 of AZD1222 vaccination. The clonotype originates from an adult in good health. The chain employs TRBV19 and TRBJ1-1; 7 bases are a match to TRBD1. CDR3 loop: CASSTTRTGRTEAFF. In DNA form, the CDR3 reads TGTGCCAGTAGTACCACCAGGACAGGACGCACTGAAGCTTTCTTT. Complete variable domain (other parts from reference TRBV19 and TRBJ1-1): DGGITQSPKYLFRKEGQNVTLSCEQNLNHDAMYWYRQDPGQGLRLIYYSQIVNDFQKGDIAEGYSVSREKKESFPLTVTSAQKNPTAFYLCASSTTRTGRTEAFFGQGTRLTVV.